What follows are 22 T cell receptor beta chains derived from one specimen sequenced in a study of cytomegalovirus exposure and HLA in healthy donors. The PCR contained 60 Vbeta and 13 Jbeta primers. Profiling relied on immunoSEQ multiplex PCR, and the TCRdb table lists in-frame clones only, not all of them. The sample consists of more than 80,000 clones, around 64% of them appearing once. The sample consisted of PBMCs. Source of these receptors: a human donor in good health.

This clone showed up just a few times. This chain links TRBV2 with TRBJ2-2; 12 bases map to TRBD2. The CDR3 length is 16 residues. CDR1 is SNHLY and CDR2 is FYNNEI in the germline V gene. V lost 7 bases, J lost 3 bases, and 6 bases stayed unmatched. The CDR3 nucleotides read TGTGCCAGCAATACGGGACTAGCGGGCTACACCGGGGAGCTGTTTTTT. Translating gives CASNTGLAGYTGELFF. Complete variable domain (other parts from reference TRBV2 and TRBJ2-2): EPEVTQTPSHQVTQMGQEVILRCVPISNHLYFYWYRQILGQKVEFLVSFYNNEISEKSEIFDDQFSVERPDGSNFTLKIRSTKLEDSAMYFCASNTGLAGYTGELFFGEGSRLTVL.

This clone was seen once. This rearrangement joins TRBV27 to TRBJ1-6, with 7 bases fitting TRBD1. V was pared by 6 bases and J by 4 bases, with 12 bases of the junction left unmatched. Germline-derived CDR1 and CDR2 are MNHEY and SMNVEV (reference sequence). This CDR3 is 17 amino acids long. CDR3 residues: CASSRLRQGGYNSPLHF. Written as DNA, the CDR3 is TGTGCCAGCAGCCGGCTTAGACAGGGCGGTTATAATTCACCCCTCCACTTT.

The V and J genes are TRBV27 and TRBJ2-5, with D perhaps matching TRBD1 (5 bases). CDR3 length equals 15 residues. Germline lookup yields CDR1 MNHEY and CDR2 SMNVEV (reference sequence). Trimming removed 0 bases at V and 4 bases at J, with 12 bases between. CDR3 protein: CASSLSWQGGETQYF. Written as DNA, the CDR3 is TGTGCCAGCAGTTTATCGTGGCAGGGCGGAGAGACCCAGTACTTC.

The chain joins TRBV11-1 to TRBJ1-2; possible D gene TRBD1, 6 bases. The CDR3 length is 13 residues. Trimming took 2 bases from V and 7 from J, leaving 11 bases between them. Germline CDR1 reads SGHAT; CDR2 reads FQDESV (reference sequence). The DNA for the CDR3 is TGTGCCAGCAGCTTACGTACAGGGTCTGGCTACACCTTC. Its protein is CASSLRTGSGYTF. The entire variable domain, with the rest obtained from reference TRBV11-1 and TRBJ1-2, is as follows: EAEVAQSPRYKITEKSQAVAFWCDPISGHATLYWYRQILGQGPELLVQFQDESVVDDSQLPKDRFSAERLKGVDSTLKIQPAELGDSAMYLCASSLRTGSGYTFGSGTRLTVV.

The chain links TRBV7-2 to TRBJ2-3, with a tentative D call TRBD1 (6 bases). Germline values: CDR1 SGHTA, CDR2 FQGNSA. V was pared by 1 base and J by 8 bases, with 13 bases between. This CDR3 is 14 amino acids long. For the CDR3, the DNA is TGTGCCAGCAGCTTAGGGACTCGACAGGTTACGCAGTATTTT. Its protein is CASSLGTRQVTQYF.

V gene TRBV9 combines with J gene TRBJ1-1; D remains ambiguous. Trimming cost V 1 base and J 2 bases, with 9 bases left between them. Looked up from germline, CDR1 is SGDLS and CDR2 is YYNGEE. This CDR3 spans 14 amino acids. The chain's CDR3 is CASSVSSQNTEAFF. CDR3 sequence (DNA): TGTGCCAGCAGCGTATCCTCACAAAACACTGAAGCTTTCTTT.

This clone has just one count. The V gene is TRBV5-1, the J gene TRBJ2-6, with 7 bases matching TRBD1. Trimming at V came to 1 base and at J to 2 bases, leaving 0 bases not matched to a gene. Looked up from germline, CDR1 is SGHRS and CDR2 is YFSETQ. This CDR3 has 15 amino acids. The CDR3 region has the DNA TGCGCCAGCAGCTTGCAGGGGGCTGGGGCCAACGTCCTGACTTTC. Amino acids: CASSLQGAGANVLTF.

The rearrangement uses TRBV19 and TRBJ1-1; a possible D gene is TRBD1 (5 bases). The germline gives CDR1 LNHDA, CDR2 SQIVND (reference sequence). There are 15 residues in the CDR3. V was pared by 2 bases and J by 5 bases, with 15 bases between. The CDR3 DNA sequence: TGTGCCAGTAGTATACCGCAGGGCCCGAGGACTGAAGCTTTCTTT. Translation: CASSIPQGPRTEAFF. Variable domain in full (rest from reference TRBV19 and TRBJ1-1): DGGITQSPKYLFRKEGQNVTLSCEQNLNHDAMYWYRQDPGQGLRLIYYSQIVNDFQKGDIAEGYSVSREKKESFPLTVTSAQKNPTAFYLCASSIPQGPRTEAFFGQGTRLTVV.

This chain joins TRBV10-3 and TRBJ2-3, with a possible D match to TRBD2 (5 bases). The germline gives CDR1 ENHRY, CDR2 SYGVKD. CDR3 size: 14 residues. Deletions cut 2 bases from V and 2 bases from J, with 8 bases between. The CDR3 region has the DNA TGTGCCATCAGTGAGATGCTAGCCACAGATACGCAGTATTTT. Its protein product is CAISEMLATDTQYF.

The chain has TRBV2 and TRBJ2-1, with TRBD1 matching 9 bases. Germline V gene data show CDR1 as SNHLY and CDR2 as FYNNEI. The CDR3 covers 23 residues. The J segment lost 0 bases and the V segment lost 6 bases, leaving 27 bases of the junction unmatched. The CDR3 DNA sequence: TGTGCCAGCAGCTGGAGCCGGGACAGGGATCGGCCTACCACCTTAAGCTCCTACAATGAGCAGTTCTTC. Translating it yields CASSWSRDRDRPTTLSSYNEQFF.

The chain carries TRBV5-6 and TRBJ1-1, with D perhaps matching TRBD1 (5 bases). CDR3 length: 14 amino acids. CDR1 and CDR2 from the germline V gene are SGHDT and YYEEEE. The V gene lost 4 bases and the J gene lost 8 bases, with 18 bases spanning the gap. CDR3: CASSPRSRTREAFF. In DNA, the CDR3 is TGTGCCAGCAGCCCCCGTAGTCGGACAAGGGAAGCTTTCTTT.

The table lists this clone with a few counts. CDR3 in amino acids: CASSVIRTGIQDTGELFF. The CDR3 DNA sequence: TGTGCCAGCAGCGTAATACGGACAGGGATTCAAGACACCGGGGAGCTGTTTTTT. The chain is built from TRBV9 and TRBJ2-2, with TRBD1 matching 8 bases. The junction had 11 bases not matched to a gene; V was cut back by 1 base and J by 3 bases. The CDR3 loop spans 18 amino acids. CDR1 SGDLS and CDR2 YYNGEE come from the germline V gene.

The J gene is TRBJ2-5, the V gene TRBV6-6; 8 nucleotides match TRBD1. The CDR3 is 15 residues long. V was pared by 0 bases and J by 5 bases, with 5 bases of the junction left unmatched. Germline V CDR1 and CDR2: MNHNY, SVGAGI (reference sequence). The chain's CDR3 is CASSYSGQGRETQYF. CDR3 bases: TGTGCCAGCAGTTACTCCGGACAGGGTCGGGAGACCCAGTACTTC.

V is TRBV10-2 and J is TRBJ2-1, with TRBD2 as a possible D gene (6 bases). The CDR3 is made up of 15 amino acids. V lost 10 bases, J lost 4 bases, and 20 bases lay in between. Germline CDR1 is WSHSY and CDR2 is SAAADI. In nucleotides, the CDR3 is TGCGCCACCTCGACCACGCGGGACGTATACAATGAGCAGTTCTTC. Translation gives CATSTTRDVYNEQFF.

This clone came up a few times. CDR3 bases: TGTGCCACCGGACTAGCGGGGGGTCCCTCCTACAATGAGCAGTTCTTC. Residues: CATGLAGGPSYNEQFF. The chain links TRBV2 to TRBJ2-1; 14 bases are shared with TRBD2. V lost 10 bases, J lost 0 bases, and 5 bases stayed unmatched. This CDR3 region has 16 residues. Per the germline V gene, CDR1 is SNHLY and CDR2 is FYNNEI.

For the CDR3, the DNA is TGCGCCAGCAGCACGGGACAGGCAAACTACGAGCAGTACTTC. Translated, it gives CASSTGQANYEQYF. The J gene is TRBJ2-5, the V gene TRBV4-1, with 8 positions matching TRBD1. The J call is uncertain, as TRBJ2-7 better fits the DNA end. The CDR3 runs 14 residues. The germline gives CDR1 MGHRA, CDR2 YSYEKL.

V gene TRBV9 combines with J gene TRBJ2-2, with 10 bases lining up with TRBD1. CDR3 length: 16 residues. Germline CDR1 and CDR2: SGDLS and YYNGEE. After removal of 3 bases from V and 4 bases from J, the junction contained 6 bases not matched to a gene. CDR3: CASSAPGTGATGELFF. For the CDR3, the DNA is TGTGCCAGCAGCGCCCCCGGGACAGGGGCCACCGGGGAGCTGTTTTTT. Full variable domain (outside the CDR3, taken from reference TRBV9 and TRBJ2-2): DSGVTQTPKHLITATGQRVTLRCSPRSGDLSVYWYQQSLDQGLQFLIQYYNGEERAKGNILERFSAQQFPDLHSELNLSSLELGDSALYFCASSAPGTGATGELFFGEGSRLTVL.

The J gene is TRBJ2-5, the V gene TRBV18; 8 bases align to TRBD2. Germline CDR1 reads KGHSH; CDR2 reads LQKENI. This CDR3 region has 15 residues. Germline trimming cut 4 bases from V and 3 bases from J; bases unmatched to any gene: 7. CDR3 nucleotide sequence: TGTGCCAGCTCACTCATAACTAGCGGAGAAGAGACCCAGTACTTC. As protein: CASSLITSGEETQYF.

This chain joins TRBV2 and TRBJ1-5; D is undetermined. The CDR3 is made up of 13 amino acids. Trimming took 3 bases from V and 1 from J, leaving 4 bases between them. Germline V CDR1 and CDR2: SNHLY, FYNNEI. The CDR3, as DNA: TGTGCCAGCAGTGATGAGAGCAATCAGCCCCAGCATTTT. Amino acid sequence: CASSDESNQPQHF.

The chain has TRBV7-9 and TRBJ1-3; D unclear. The CDR3 runs to 13 residues. The V gene lost 1 base and the J gene lost 4 bases, with 5 bases spanning the gap. CDR1 and CDR2 from the germline V gene are SEHNR and FQNEAQ (reference sequence). The CDR3 coding sequence is TGTGCCAGCAGCTTAGGAGAAGGAAACACCATATATTTT. This gives the protein CASSLGEGNTIYF.

CDR3: CAWSSQSRTGDHGYTF. The DNA for the CDR3 is TGTGCCTGGAGTTCTCAATCTCGGACAGGGGACCATGGCTACACCTTC. The J gene is TRBJ1-2, the V gene TRBV30, with 9 positions matching TRBD1. Germline loops: CDR1 GTSNPN, CDR2 SVGIG (reference sequence). The V segment lost 2 bases and the J segment 6 bases; nucleotides outside the gene matches: 13. There are 16 residues in the CDR3.

V and J are TRBV6-1 and TRBJ2-7, with a tentative D call TRBD2 (5 bases). The CDR3 runs 14 residues. Germline-derived CDR1 and CDR2 are MNHNS and SASEGT. Trimming stripped 10 bases from V and 0 bases from J, with 16 bases between. CDR3 loop: CATSPHGSSYEQYF. The CDR3, as DNA: TGTGCCACTAGTCCGCATGGGAGCTCCTACGAGCAGTACTTC.